The T cell receptor beta chain under discussion was sequenced for a study of control samples from healthy donors and cancer patients. Measured with immunoSEQ multiplex PCR; TCRdb has only the in-frame clones, and not every one. The sample holds 150,000 or so clones, 92% seen once. The CDR3 extends over 16 amino acids. V lost 6 bases to trimming and J lost 5 bases, with 21 bases between them. Germline values: CDR1 MDHEN, CDR2 SYDVKM. The chain combines TRBV28 with TRBJ2-3; TRBD1 is a possible D gene (6 bases). What was sequenced was blood. The clonotype was recovered from a woman in her forties or fifties in good health. The CDR3 spells CASSSSGTRALDTQYF. Written as DNA, the CDR3 is TGTGCCAGCAGCAGCTCCGGGACACGGGCATTAGATACGCAGTATTTT. The full variable domain, with the rest looked up from reference TRBV28 and TRBJ2-3, is DVKVTQSSRYLVKRTGEKVFLECVQDMDHENMFWYRQDPGLGLRLIYFSYDVKMKEKGDIPEGYSVSREKKERFSLILESASTNQTSMYLCASSSSGTRALDTQYFGPGTRLTVL.